The present T cell receptor (beta chain) was sequenced within a study of blood T cell repertoires in COVID-19. The data were produced by immunoSEQ multiplex PCR, yet TCRdb's version contains in-frame clones alone and is incomplete. The data contain over 150,000 clones, less than 90% of them singletons. This sequence was found in a man under 40 with acute or convalescent COVID-19. Source material: peripheral blood.

The CDR3 spells CASSLTTTNTGELFF. The CDR3 nucleotides read TGTGCCAGCAGCCTCACCACAACGAACACCGGGGAGCTGTTTTTT. V and J are TRBV13 and TRBJ2-2, with no clear D. The germline V and J ends were trimmed by 5 bases and 0 bases, with 10 bases remaining between them. The germline V gene has CDR1 PRHDT and CDR2 FYEKMQ (reference sequence). The CDR3 consists of 15 residues.